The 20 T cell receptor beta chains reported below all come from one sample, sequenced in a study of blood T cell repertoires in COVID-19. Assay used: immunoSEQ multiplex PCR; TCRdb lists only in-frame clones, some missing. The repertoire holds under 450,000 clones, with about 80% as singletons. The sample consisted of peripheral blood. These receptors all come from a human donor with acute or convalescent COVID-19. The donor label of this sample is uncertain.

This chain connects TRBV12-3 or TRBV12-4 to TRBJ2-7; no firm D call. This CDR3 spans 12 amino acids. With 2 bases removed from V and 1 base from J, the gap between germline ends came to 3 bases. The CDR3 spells CASSLTSYEQYF. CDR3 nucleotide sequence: TGTGCCAGCAGTTTAACTTCCTACGAGCAGTACTTC.

CDR3 sequence (DNA): TGTGCCAGCAGCCTGGGACATCACCGTGAAGCTTTCTTT. It translates to CASSLGHHREAFF. This chain connects TRBV12-3 or TRBV12-4 to TRBJ1-1; D perhaps matches TRBD1 (6 bases). The CDR3 spans 13 residues. Deletions cut 6 bases from V and 7 bases from J, with 15 bases between.

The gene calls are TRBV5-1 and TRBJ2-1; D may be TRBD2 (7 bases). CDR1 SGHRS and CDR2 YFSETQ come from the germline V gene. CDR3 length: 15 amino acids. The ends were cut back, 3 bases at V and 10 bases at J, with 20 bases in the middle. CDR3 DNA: TGCGCCAGCAGCTCGGGGGGCTTCCTGGCGCCCGAGCAGTTCTTC. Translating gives CASSSGGFLAPEQFF. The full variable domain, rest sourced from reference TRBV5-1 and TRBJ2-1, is KAGVTQTPRYLIKTRGQQVTLSCSPISGHRSVSWYQQTPGQGLQFLFEYFSETQRNKGNFPGRFSGRQFSNSRSEMNVSTLELGDSALYLCASSSGGFLAPEQFFGPGTRLTVL.

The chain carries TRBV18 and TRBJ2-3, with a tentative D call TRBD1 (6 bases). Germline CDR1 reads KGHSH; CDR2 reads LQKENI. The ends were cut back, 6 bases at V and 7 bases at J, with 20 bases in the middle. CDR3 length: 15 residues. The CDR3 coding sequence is TGTGCCAGCTCTCCCATGGAGAGCAGGGGTTATACGCAGTATTTT. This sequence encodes CASSPMESRGYTQYF.

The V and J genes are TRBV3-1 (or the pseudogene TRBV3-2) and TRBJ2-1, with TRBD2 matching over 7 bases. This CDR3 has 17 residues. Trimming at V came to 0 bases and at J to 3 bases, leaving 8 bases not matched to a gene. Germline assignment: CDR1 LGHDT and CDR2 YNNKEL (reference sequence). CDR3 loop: CASSQDRGRALYNEQFF. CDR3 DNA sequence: TGTGCCAGCAGCCAAGATCGTGGGAGGGCCCTCTACAATGAGCAGTTCTTC.

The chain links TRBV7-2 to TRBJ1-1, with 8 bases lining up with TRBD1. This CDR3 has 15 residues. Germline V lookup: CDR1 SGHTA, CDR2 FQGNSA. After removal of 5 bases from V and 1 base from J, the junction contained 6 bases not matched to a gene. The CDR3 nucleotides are TGTGCCAGCAGCCCTCGGACAGGGCGGAACACTGAAGCTTTCTTT. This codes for CASSPRTGRNTEAFF.

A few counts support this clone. This CDR3 reads CASSERFGTSMGNEQFF. The CDR3 DNA reads TGTGCCAGCAGTGAAAGGTTTGGGACTTCCATGGGTAATGAGCAGTTCTTC. The genes are TRBV2 and TRBJ2-1, with a possible D match to TRBD2 (6 bases). The CDR3 covers 17 residues. The germline gives CDR1 SNHLY, CDR2 FYNNEI. V was trimmed by 2 bases and J by 7 bases, leaving 21 bases between them.

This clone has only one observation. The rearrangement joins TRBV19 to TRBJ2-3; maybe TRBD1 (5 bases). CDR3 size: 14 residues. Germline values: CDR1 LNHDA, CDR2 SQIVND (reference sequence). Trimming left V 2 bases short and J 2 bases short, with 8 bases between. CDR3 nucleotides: TGTGCCAGTAGTATAACAGGAATCACAGATACGCAGTATTTT. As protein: CASSITGITDTQYF. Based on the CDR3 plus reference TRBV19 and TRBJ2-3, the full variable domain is DGGITQSPKYLFRKEGQNVTLSCEQNLNHDAMYWYRQDPGQGLRLIYYSQIVNDFQKGDIAEGYSVSREKKESFPLTVTSAQKNPTAFYLCASSITGITDTQYFGPGTRLTVL.

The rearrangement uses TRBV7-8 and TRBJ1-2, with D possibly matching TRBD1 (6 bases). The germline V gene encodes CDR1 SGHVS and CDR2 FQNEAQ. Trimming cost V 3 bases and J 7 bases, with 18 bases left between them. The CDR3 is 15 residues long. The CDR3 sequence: CASSFQGTGGSGYTF. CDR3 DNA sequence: TGTGCCAGCAGCTTTCAGGGGACGGGGGGGTCTGGCTACACCTTC.

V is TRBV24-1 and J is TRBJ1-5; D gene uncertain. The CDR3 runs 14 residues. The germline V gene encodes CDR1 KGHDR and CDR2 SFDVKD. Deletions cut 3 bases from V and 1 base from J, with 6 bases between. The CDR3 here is CATSDMRSNQPQHF. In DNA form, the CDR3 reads TGTGCCACCAGTGATATGAGGAGCAATCAGCCCCAGCATTTT.

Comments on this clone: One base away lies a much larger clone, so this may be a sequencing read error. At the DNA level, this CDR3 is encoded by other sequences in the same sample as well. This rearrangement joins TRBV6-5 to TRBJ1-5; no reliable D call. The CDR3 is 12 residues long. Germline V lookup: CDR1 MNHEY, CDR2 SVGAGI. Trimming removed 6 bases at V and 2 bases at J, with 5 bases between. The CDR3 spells CASRRGNQPQHF. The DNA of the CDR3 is TGTGCCAGCAGGAGGGGCAATCAGCCCCAGCATTTT.

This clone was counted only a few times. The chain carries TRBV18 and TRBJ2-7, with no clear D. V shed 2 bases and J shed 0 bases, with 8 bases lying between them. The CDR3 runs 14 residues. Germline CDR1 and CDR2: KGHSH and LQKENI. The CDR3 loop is CASSPKERSYEQYF. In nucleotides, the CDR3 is TGTGCCAGCTCACCAAAAGAGCGCTCCTACGAGCAGTACTTC.

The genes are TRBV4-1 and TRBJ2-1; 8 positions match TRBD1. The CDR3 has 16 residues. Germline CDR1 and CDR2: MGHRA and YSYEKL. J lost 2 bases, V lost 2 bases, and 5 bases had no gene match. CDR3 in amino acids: CASSQRTGTPYNEQFF. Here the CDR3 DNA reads TGCGCCAGCAGCCAACGGACAGGGACTCCCTACAATGAGCAGTTCTTC.

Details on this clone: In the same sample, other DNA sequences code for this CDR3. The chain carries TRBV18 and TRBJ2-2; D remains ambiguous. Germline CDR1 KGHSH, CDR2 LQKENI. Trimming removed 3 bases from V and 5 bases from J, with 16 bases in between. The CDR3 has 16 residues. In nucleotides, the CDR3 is TGTGCCAGCTCACCCGTCCTAGGTTCGGGTACCGGGGAGCTGTTTTTT. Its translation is CASSPVLGSGTGELFF.

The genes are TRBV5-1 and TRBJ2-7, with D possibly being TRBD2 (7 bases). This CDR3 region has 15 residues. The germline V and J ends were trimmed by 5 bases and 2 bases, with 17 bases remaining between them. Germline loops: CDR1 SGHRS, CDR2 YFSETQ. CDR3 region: CASRRNWEGAYEQYF. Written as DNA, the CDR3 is TGCGCCAGCAGACGTAATTGGGAGGGGGCCTACGAGCAGTACTTC.

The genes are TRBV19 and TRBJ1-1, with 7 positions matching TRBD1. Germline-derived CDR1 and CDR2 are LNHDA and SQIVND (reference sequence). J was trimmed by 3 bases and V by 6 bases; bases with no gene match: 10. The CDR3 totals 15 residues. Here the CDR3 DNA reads TGTGCCAGTAGGTCTGAGACAGGGCGCGACACTGAAGCTTTCTTT. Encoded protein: CASRSETGRDTEAFF.

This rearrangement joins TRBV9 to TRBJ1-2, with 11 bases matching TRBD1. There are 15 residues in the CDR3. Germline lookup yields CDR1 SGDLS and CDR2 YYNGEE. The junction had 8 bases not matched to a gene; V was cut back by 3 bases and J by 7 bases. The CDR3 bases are TGTGCCAGCAGCGCGGAGGACAGGGGGCGAAGTGGCTACACCTTC. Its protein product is CASSAEDRGRSGYTF.

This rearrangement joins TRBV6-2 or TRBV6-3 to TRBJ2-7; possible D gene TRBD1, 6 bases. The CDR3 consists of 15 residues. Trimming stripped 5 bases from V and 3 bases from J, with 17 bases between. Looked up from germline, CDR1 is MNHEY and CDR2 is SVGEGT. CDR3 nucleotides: TGTGCCAGCAGTCCCTTCGAGGGGGTTTACTACGAGCAGTACTTC. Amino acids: CASSPFEGVYYEQYF.

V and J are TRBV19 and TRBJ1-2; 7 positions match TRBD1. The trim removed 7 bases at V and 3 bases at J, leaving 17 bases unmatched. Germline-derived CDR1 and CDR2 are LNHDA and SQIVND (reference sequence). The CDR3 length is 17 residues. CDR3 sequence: CASTQASGQGDYYGYTF. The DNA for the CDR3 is TGTGCCAGTACCCAAGCCTCCGGTCAGGGGGACTACTATGGCTACACCTTC.

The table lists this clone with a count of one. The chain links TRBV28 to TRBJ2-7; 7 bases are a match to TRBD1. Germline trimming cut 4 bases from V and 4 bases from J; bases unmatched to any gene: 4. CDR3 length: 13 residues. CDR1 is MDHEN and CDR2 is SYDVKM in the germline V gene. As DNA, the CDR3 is TGTGCCAGCAGTTCGGGACAGCCGTACGAGCAGTACTTC. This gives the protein CASSSGQPYEQYF.